Below, one T cell receptor beta chain is given with its context. In terms of age and location, participants ranged from roughly 18 to 95 years and lived in around 22 US areas. These data originate in a study of blood T cell repertoires in COVID-19. Original data processing: Reference gene primer amplification yielded estimated nucleated cell counts. Profiled with immunoSEQ multiplex PCR; TCRdb holds only in-frame clones, not every one. Clone size and the V and J calls come from that table; the DNA yielded D and trimming. The top ten clones hold around 4.2% of a sample with 120,000 or so clones, 84% of them seen once. This CDR3 comprises 15 residues. CDR1 is SGHRS and CDR2 is YFSETQ in the germline V gene. The J segment lost 8 bases and the V segment lost 2 bases, leaving 8 bases of the junction unmatched.

The genes are TRBV5-1 and TRBJ2-1, with TRBD1 identical over 9 bases. This TCR derives from a young woman who had recovered from COVID-19. Sequenced: PBMCs or T cells enriched from blood (not recorded which). CDR3 region: CASSLSQTGGDEQFF. The CDR3 region has the DNA TGCGCCAGCAGCTTAAGCCAAACAGGGGGCGATGAGCAGTTCTTC.